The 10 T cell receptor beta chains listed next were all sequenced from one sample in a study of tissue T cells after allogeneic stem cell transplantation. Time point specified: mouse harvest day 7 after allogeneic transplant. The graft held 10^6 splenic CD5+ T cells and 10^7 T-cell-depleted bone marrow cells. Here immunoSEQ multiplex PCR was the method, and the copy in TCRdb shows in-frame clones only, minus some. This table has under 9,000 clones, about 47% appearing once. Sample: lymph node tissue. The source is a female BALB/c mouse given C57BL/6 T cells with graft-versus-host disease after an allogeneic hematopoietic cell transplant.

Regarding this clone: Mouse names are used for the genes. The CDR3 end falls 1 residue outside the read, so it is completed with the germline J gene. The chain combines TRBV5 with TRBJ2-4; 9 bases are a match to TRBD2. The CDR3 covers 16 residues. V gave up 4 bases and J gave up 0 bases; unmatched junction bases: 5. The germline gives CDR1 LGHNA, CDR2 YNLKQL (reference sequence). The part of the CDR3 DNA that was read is TGTGCCAGCAGCCCCTCTGGGGGGGGTAGTCAAAACACCTTGTAC. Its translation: CASSPSGGGSQNTLY. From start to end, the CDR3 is CASSPSGGGSQNTLYF.

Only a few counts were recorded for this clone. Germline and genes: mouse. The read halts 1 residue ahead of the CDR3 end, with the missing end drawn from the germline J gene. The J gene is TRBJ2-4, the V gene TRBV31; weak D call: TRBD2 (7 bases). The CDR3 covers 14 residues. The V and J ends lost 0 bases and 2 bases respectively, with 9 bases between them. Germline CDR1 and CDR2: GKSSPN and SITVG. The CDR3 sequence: CAWSLWGAQNTLYF. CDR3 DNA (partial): TGTGCCTGGAGTCTTTGGGGGGCTCAAAACACCTTGTAC.

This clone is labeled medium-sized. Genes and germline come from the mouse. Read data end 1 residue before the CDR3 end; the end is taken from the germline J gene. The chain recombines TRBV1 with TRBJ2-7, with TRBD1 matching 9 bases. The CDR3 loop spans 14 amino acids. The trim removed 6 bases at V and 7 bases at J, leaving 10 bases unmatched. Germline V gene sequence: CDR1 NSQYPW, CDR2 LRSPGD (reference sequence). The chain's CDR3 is CTCSPGTGSGEQYF. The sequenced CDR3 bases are TGCACCTGCAGCCCCGGGACAGGGAGCGGGGAACAGTAC.

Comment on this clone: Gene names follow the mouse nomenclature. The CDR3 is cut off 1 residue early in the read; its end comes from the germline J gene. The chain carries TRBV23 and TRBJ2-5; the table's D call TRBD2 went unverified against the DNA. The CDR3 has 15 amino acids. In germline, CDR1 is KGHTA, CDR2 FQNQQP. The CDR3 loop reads CSSSLDWGGADTQYF. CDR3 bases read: TGCTCCAGCAGTCTCGACTGGGGGGGCGCGGACACCCAGTAC.

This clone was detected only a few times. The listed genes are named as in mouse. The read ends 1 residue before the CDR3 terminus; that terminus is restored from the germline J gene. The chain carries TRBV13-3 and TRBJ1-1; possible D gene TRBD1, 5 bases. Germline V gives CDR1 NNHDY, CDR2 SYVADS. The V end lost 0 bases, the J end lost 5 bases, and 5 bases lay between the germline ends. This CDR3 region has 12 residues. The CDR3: CASSDAGTEVFF. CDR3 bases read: TGTGCCAGCAGTGATGCAGGGACAGAAGTCTTC.

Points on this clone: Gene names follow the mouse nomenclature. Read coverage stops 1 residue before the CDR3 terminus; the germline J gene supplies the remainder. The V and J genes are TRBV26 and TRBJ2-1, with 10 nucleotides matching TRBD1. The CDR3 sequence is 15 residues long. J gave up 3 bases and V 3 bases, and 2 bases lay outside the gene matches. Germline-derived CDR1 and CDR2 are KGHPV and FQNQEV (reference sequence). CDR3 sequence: CASSLRTGGYAEQFF. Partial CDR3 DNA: TGTGCCAGCAGTCTTCGGACAGGGGGCTATGCTGAGCAGTTC.

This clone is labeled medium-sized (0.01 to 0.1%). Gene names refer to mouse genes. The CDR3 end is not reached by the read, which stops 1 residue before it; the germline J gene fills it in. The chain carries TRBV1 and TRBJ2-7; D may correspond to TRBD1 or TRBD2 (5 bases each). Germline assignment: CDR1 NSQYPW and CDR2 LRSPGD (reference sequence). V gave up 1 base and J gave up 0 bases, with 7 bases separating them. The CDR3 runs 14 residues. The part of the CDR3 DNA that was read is TGCACCTGCAGTGCAGGGGGGAGCTCCTATGAACAGTAC. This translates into CTCSAGGSSYEQY. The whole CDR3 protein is CTCSAGGSSYEQYF. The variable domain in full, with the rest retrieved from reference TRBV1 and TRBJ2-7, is VTLLEQNPRWRLVPRGQAVNLRCILKNSQYPWMSWYQQDLQKQLQWLFTLRSPGDKEVKSLPGADYLATRVTDTELRLQVANMSQGRTLYCTCSAGGSSYEQYFGPGTRLTVL.

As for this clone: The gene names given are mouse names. CDR3 DNA, as far as it was read: TGTGCCAGCAGTCTGCGACAGGGGTATGAACAGTAC. Amino acids: CASSLRQGYEQY. The whole CDR3 region reads CASSLRQGYEQYF. The gene calls are TRBV26 and TRBJ2-7, with 8 bases aligning to TRBD1. The read terminates 1 residue before the CDR3 end, so the remaining end is supplied by the germline J gene. The germline V gene encodes CDR1 KGHPV and CDR2 FQNQEV (reference sequence). The CDR3 consists of 13 residues. The V segment lost 2 bases and the J segment 4 bases; nucleotides outside the gene matches: 1.

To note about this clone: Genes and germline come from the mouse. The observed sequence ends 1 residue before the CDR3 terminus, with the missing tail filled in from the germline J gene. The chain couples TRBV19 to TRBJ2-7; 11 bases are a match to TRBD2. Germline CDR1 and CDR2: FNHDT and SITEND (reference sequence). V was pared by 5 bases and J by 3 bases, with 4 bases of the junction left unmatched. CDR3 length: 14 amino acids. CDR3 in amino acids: CASSGTGGFYEQYF. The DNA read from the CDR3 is TGTGCCAGCAGCGGGACTGGGGGATTCTATGAACAGTAC.

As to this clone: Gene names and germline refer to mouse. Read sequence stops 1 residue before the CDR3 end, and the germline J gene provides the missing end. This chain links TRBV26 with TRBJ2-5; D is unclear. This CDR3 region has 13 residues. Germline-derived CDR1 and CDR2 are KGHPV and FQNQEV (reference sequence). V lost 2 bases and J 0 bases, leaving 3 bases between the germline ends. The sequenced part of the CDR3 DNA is TGTGCCAGCAGTCTGAATAACCAAGACACCCAGTAC. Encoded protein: CASSLNNQDTQY. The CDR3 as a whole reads CASSLNNQDTQYF.